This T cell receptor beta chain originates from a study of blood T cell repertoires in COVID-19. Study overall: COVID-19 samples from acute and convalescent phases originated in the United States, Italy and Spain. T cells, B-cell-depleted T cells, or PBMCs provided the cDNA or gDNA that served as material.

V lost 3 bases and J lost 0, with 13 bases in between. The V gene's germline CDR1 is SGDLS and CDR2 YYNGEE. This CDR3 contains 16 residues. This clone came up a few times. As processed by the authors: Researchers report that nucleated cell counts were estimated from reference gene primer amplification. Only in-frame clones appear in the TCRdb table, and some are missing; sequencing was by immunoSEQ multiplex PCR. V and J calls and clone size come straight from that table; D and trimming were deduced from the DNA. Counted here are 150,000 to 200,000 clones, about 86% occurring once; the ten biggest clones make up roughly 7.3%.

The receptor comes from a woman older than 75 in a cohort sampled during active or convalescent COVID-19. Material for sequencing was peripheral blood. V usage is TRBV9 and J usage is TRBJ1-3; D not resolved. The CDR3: CASSALQGSSGNTIYF. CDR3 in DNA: TGTGCCAGCAGCGCACTTCAAGGGAGCTCTGGAAACACCATATATTTT.